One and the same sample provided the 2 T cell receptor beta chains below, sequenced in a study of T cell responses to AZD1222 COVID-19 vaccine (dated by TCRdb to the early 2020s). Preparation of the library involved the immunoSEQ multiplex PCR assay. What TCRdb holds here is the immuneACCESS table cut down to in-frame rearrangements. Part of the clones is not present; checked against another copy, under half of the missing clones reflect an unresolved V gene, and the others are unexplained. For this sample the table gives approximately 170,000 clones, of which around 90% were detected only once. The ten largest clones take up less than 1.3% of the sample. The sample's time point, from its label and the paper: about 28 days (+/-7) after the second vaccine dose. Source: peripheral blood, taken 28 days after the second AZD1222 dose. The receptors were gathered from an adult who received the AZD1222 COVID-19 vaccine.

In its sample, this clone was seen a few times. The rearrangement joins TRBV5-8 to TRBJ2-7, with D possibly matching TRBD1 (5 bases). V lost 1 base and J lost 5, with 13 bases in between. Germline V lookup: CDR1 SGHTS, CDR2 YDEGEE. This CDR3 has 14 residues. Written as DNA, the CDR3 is TGTGCCAGCAGCTTGAGGCAGGGAAGCAACGAGCAGTACTTC. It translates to CASSLRQGSNEQYF.

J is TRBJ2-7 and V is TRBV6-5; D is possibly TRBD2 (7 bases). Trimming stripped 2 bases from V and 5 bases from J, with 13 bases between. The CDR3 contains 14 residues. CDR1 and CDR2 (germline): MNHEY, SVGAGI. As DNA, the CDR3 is TGTGCCAGCAGTTACGGGGGGGCAGGAAACGAGCAGTACTTC. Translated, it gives CASSYGGAGNEQYF.